Included here is one TCR beta chain sequence, with context. Its target antigen remains unknown. Base qualities are not provided; no much larger clone lies one nucleotide away. CDR3 length: 14 amino acids, cysteine to phenylalanine. Solely the CDR3 DNA is kept, with 42 bases framed from the first base. Trimming at the junction amounts to 7 bases on V and 4 bases on J, and the germline ends lie 14 bases apart. Via the germline V gene (reference sequence), CDR1 is MNHEY and CDR2 SMNVEV. Library method: the immunoSEQ multiplex PCR assay. The study's own analysis went as follows. To diagnose cytomegalovirus status from the catalog of TCR beta chain sequences, a statistical classification framework was built. TCRdb retrieved this table from immuneACCESS and kept in-frame rearrangements only. Not all clones are present; in checked studies, unresolved V genes account for under half, and no reason is known for the remainder. V and J calls and clone size are copied from that table; D and trimming were computed from the DNA. The sample table records more than 70,000 clones; almost 97% of these occur just once. The biggest ten clones account for about 1.5% of the sample.

These data are taken from a study of cytomegalovirus exposure and HLA in healthy donors (dated by TCRdb to the late 2010s). Regarding the complete study: According to a later analysis, one platform produced both the approximately 110 validation repertoires and the 620 or so repertoires of the first cohort. To predict cytomegalovirus infection status, the study brought together high-throughput TCR immunosequencing, statistical association of individual TCRs with disease status, and machine learning. Besides the first cohort of roughly 700 subjects, a separate validation cohort made up of about 120 different subjects was used. The study aimed to test whether signatures of past pathogen exposure could be identified by cataloging public T cell receptors.

Findings and caveats that apply to the study as a whole: The study gave a list of around 170 TCR beta chains associated with cytomegalovirus. The authors suggested that the approach could potentially be generalized to other disease states and immunological phenotypes. The classifier was reported to diagnose cytomegalovirus status with high specificity and sensitivity in both the original cohort and the validation cohort. A later analysis lacked HLA typing for the validation cohort, so it scored co-occurrence in that cohort across all 110 or so repertoires. In vitro tests confirmed that a few of the cytomegalovirus-associated TCR beta chains recognize cytomegalovirus antigens. While some public TCRs were present in many individuals, most TCR sequences turned up only very rarely across donors. Of the cluster scores, about 94% were above 0 in a later analysis, which found that TCRs clustered in the first cohort also tended to co-occur in the approximately 120 validation repertoires.

The donors belonged to the validation cohort of about 120 subjects, which was separate from the roughly 670-subject first cohort. The sample was PBMCs. The rearranged chain carries TRBV27 and TRBJ2-1; the D segment could be TRBD2, given 5 matching bases. The receptor's source is a man aged 18 to 29 in good health and CMV-seropositive. The sequence in DNA is TGTGCCAGCAAGACGGCGGGCTTTTACAATGAGCAGTTCTTC. This gives the protein CASKTAGFYNEQFF.